This TCR beta chain was captured by sequencing in a study of cytomegalovirus exposure and HLA in healthy donors. For the donor in question, CMV serostatus went unrecorded. Study-level results: As immune exposure information, only CMV serostatus was available. Reports described diagnosis of cytomegalovirus status by the classifier as highly specific and sensitive. A further, later analysis showed that HLA-associated TCR beta chains (compared with equally common others) were more clonally expanded.

In regard to this clone: What it recognizes is unknown.

The V gene's germline CDR1 is ENHRY and CDR2 SYGVKD. The trim removed 8 bases at V and 0 bases at J, leaving 6 bases unmatched. The CDR3 is 14 amino acids. The PCR made use of 60 Vbeta and 13 Jbeta primers. Libraries were prepared by immunoSEQ multiplex PCR; TCRdb keeps only in-frame clonotypes and omits some of them. The sample records approximately 150,000 clones, roughly 83% being singletons. The gene calls are TRBV10-3 and TRBJ2-7; 8 nucleotides line up with TRBD2. This receptor was taken from a human donor in good health. Sequenced sample: PBMCs. The CDR3, as DNA: TGTGCCATCGCGAGCGGGGGCTTCTCCTACGAGCAGTACTTC. Protein sequence: CAIASGGFSYEQYF.